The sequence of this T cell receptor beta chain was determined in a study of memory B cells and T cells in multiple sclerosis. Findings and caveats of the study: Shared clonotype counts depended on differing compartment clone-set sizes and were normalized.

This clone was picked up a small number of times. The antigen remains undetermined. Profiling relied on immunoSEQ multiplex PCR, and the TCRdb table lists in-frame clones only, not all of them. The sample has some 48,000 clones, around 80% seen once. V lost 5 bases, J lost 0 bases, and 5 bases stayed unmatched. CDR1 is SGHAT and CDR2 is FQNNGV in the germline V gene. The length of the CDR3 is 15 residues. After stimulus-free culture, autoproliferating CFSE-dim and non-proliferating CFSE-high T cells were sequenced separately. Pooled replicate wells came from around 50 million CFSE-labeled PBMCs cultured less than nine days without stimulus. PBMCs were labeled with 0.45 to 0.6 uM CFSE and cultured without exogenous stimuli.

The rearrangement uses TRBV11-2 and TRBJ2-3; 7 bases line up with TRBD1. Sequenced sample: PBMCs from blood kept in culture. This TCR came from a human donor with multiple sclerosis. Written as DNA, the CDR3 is TGTGCCAGCAGCCTGGGACAGACTAGCACAGATACGCAGTATTTT. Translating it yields CASSLGQTSTDTQYF.